A selection of T cell receptor beta chains follows, all from one sample in a study of tumor-infiltrating lymphocytes in primary liver carcinoma. TCRdb independently ran MiXCR on the multiplex PCR reads; one entry per CDR3 protein. Counted here are roughly 30,000 distinct CDR3 sequences, around 66% occurring once; the ten biggest clones make up roughly 30%. The sample was liver tumor tissue from sampling region 3. Receptors originate from a woman in her thirties with primary liver carcinoma and hepatitis B virus infection. Each CDR3 is given with its conserved first and last residue. Each record gives: CDR3 protein, CDR3 DNA, V gene, clone size, J gene, D gene. A D gene is named only where the DNA matches it firmly. Expanded clones get a size class; other rows say once, few or many, or leave the size out.

CDR3: CASSPGLEGGLTDTQYF
DNA: TGTGCCAGCAGCCCGGGACTAGAGGGTGGCCTCACAGATACGCAGTATTTT
V: TRBV7-9
size: -
J: TRBJ2-3
D: TRBD2

CDR3: CACRTGGADTEDFF
DNA: TGTGCCTGCAGGACAGGGGGTGCAGACACTGAAGATTTCTTT
V: TRBV13
size: -
J: TRBJ1-1
D: TRBD1

CDR3: CASSVDGDLLPTDTQYF
DNA: TGTGCCAGCAGCGTAGACGGAGACCTTCTACCCACAGATACGCAGTATTTT
V: TRBV5-4
size: -
J: TRBJ2-3
D: -

CDR3: CVSSFLAEQFF
DNA: TGTGTCAGCAGCTTCCTGGCGGAGCAGTTCTTC
V: TRBV7-9
size: -
J: TRBJ2-1
D: -

CDR3: CDNNMMLGAYNEQFF
DNA: TGTGACAACAACATGATGCTGGGGGCCTACAATGAGCAGTTCTTC
V: TRBV5-4
size: once
J: TRBJ2-1
D: -

CDR3: CDSSFGRSYEQYF
DNA: TGTGACAGCAGCTTCGGACGGAGCTACGAGCAGTACTTC
V: TRBV11-3
size: -
J: TRBJ2-7
D: -

CDR3: CSSNTSLAGGYNDQFF
DNA: TGTTCCAGCAACACCTCTCTAGCGGGAGGATACAATGATCAGTTCTTC
V: TRBV11-2
size: -
J: TRBJ2-1
D: TRBD2

CDR3: CASSLDGLYGEQYF
DNA: TGTGCCAGCAGCTTAGATGGACTCTATGGTGAGCAGTACTTC
V: TRBV11-2
size: -
J: TRBJ2-7
D: -

CDR3: CTSTLSTSPQETQYF
DNA: TGTACCAGCACCTTGTCTACTAGTCCCCAAGAGACCCAGTACTTC
V: TRBV9
size: few
J: TRBJ2-5
D: -

CDR3: CSAGASIRVLGTDTQYF
DNA: TGCAGTGCTGGAGCCAGCATCCGGGTCCTGGGCACAGATACGCAGTATTTT
V: TRBV20-1
size: -
J: TRBJ2-3
D: -

CDR3: CASSSGIAGPDTQYF
DNA: TGTGCCAGCAGCTCGGGAATAGCGGGACCAGATACGCAATATTTT
V: TRBV11-2
size: -
J: TRBJ2-3
D: TRBD2

CDR3: CASSTQTGFTGEPFF
DNA: TGTGCCAGCAGTACGCAGACAGGGTTCACCGGGGAGCCGTTTTTT
V: TRBV6-5
size: -
J: TRBJ2-2
D: TRBD1

CDR3: CASSALDRGCKRWSNTEAFF
DNA: TGTGCCAGCAGCGCTCTGGACAGGGGGTGTAAGAGGTGGAGTAACACTGAAGCTTTCTTT
V: TRBV11-2
size: -
J: TRBJ1-1
D: TRBD1

CDR3: CASIFLQGPSYEQYF
DNA: TGTGCCAGCATCTTTCTGCAGGGACCCTCCTACGAGCAGTACTTC
V: TRBV11-2
size: -
J: TRBJ2-7
D: -

CDR3: CASTSGSGRVDTQYF
DNA: TGTGCCAGCACTTCAGGAAGCGGGAGGGTAGATACGCAGTATTTT
V: TRBV11-2
size: -
J: TRBJ2-3
D: TRBD2

CDR3: CASSPGTAAAAEQFF
DNA: TGCGCCAGCAGCCCGGGGACAGCGGCGGCGGCGGAGCAGTTCTTC
V: TRBV5-1
size: many
J: TRBJ2-1
D: TRBD1

CDR3: CASSMGQGGVQPQHF
DNA: TGTGCCAGTAGTATGGGACAGGGAGGAGTCCAGCCCCAGCATTTT
V: TRBV19
size: -
J: TRBJ1-5
D: TRBD1

CDR3: CASRQDEGYTFF
DNA: TGTGCCAGCAGGCAAGATGAGGGGTACACTTTCTTT
V: TRBV14
size: -
J: TRBJ1-1
D: -

CDR3: CASRSSGAGTYEQYF
DNA: TGTGCCAGCAGGTCTTCTGGGGCGGGTACCTACGAGCAGTACTTC
V: TRBV11-2
size: -
J: TRBJ2-7
D: -

CDR3: CASSEHGAGEQFF
DNA: TGTGCCAGCAGTGAACACGGAGCAGGGGAGCAGTTTTTT
V: TRBV6-1
size: many
J: TRBJ2-2
D: -

CDR3: CDSSLAPRVIRELFF
DNA: TGTGACAGCAGCTTGGCACCCAGAGTCATCAGGGAGCTGTTCTTT
V: TRBV5-6
size: -
J: TRBJ2-2
D: -

CDR3: CASSYSALRGYGYAF
DNA: TGTGCTAGCAGTTACTCGGCCCTGCGGGGTTATGGCTATGCCTTC
V: TRBV6-5
size: -
J: TRBJ1-2
D: -

CDR3: CARSTYPGCEETQYF
DNA: TGTGCCAGGAGCACCTACCCCGGATGCGAAGAGACCCAGTACTTC
V: TRBV12-3/TRBV12-4
size: -
J: TRBJ2-5
D: -

CDR3: CASNRGTEQFF
DNA: TGTGCCAGCAATAGGGGTACTGAGCAGTTCTTC
V: TRBV2
size: many
J: TRBJ2-1
D: -

CDR3: CASSEYVGGNALF
DNA: TGTGCCAGCAGTGAATATGTCGGGGGCAATGCTTTGTTT
V: TRBV25-1
size: -
J: TRBJ1-1
D: -

CDR3: CASNHRGNGSLTDTQYF
DNA: TGTGCCAGCAACCATCGAGGGAATGGGAGCCTCACAGATACGCAGTATTTT
V: TRBV11-2
size: -
J: TRBJ2-3
D: -

CDR3: CASAGQGQRSSYEQYF
DNA: TGTGCCAGCGCCGGCCAGGGACAAAGGAGTTCCTACGAGCAGTACTTC
V: TRBV28
size: -
J: TRBJ2-7
D: -

CDR3: CGVSGTGSSYEQYF
DNA: TGCGGCGTGAGTGGGACGGGGAGCTCCTACGAGCAGTACTTC
V: TRBV29-1
size: -
J: TRBJ2-7
D: -

CDR3: CASSALDRGRKRWSNIESFF
DNA: TGTGCCAGCAGCGCTCTGGACAGGGGGCGCAAGAGGTGGAGTAACATTGAATCATTCTTT
V: TRBV11-2
size: -
J: TRBJ1-1
D: TRBD1

CDR3: CVSSTTGNTIYF
DNA: TGTGTCAGTAGTACTACTGGAAACACCATATATTTT
V: TRBV12-3/TRBV12-4
size: -
J: TRBJ1-3
D: -

CDR3: CSVGSFYGSGTQYF
DNA: TGCAGCGTTGGCTCATTCTACGGGTCGGGGACCCAGTATTTC
V: TRBV29-1
size: -
J: TRBJ2-5
D: -

CDR3: CANSLEMGGELFF
DNA: TGTGCCAACAGTTTAGAGATGGGCGGGGAGCTGTTTTTT
V: TRBV12-3/TRBV12-4
size: once
J: TRBJ2-2
D: -

CDR3: CASSRAVMRGHISYEQYF
DNA: TGCGCCAGCAGCCGAGCTGTGATGAGGGGTCACATTAGCTACGAGCAGTACTTC
V: TRBV4-3
size: -
J: TRBJ2-7
D: -

CDR3: CASSLDRDLSYEQYF
DNA: TGTGCCAGCAGCTTAGACCGGGACCTCTCCTACGAGCAGTACTTC
V: TRBV11-3
size: few
J: TRBJ2-7
D: -

CDR3: CTSGLRPGQRFYNVQFF
DNA: TGTACCAGCGGCTTACGACCGGGACAGAGATTCTACAATGTGCAGTTCTTC
V: TRBV11-2
size: -
J: TRBJ2-1
D: TRBD1

CDR3: CASSRTRSGSYNEQFF
DNA: TGTGCCAGCAGCCGCACTAGATCAGGCTCCTACAATGAGCAGTTCTTC
V: TRBV11-1
size: many
J: TRBJ2-1
D: -

CDR3: CASSPLSEQYF
DNA: TGTGCCAGCAGCCCCCTCTCCGAGCAGTACTTC
V: TRBV7-9
size: many
J: TRBJ2-7
D: -

CDR3: CVSSSGRGRTMSSYEQYF
DNA: TGTGTCAGCAGCTCGGGACGCGGTCGTACTATGAGCTCCTACGAACAGTACTTC
V: TRBV7-8
size: -
J: TRBJ2-7
D: -

CDR3: CATSPGGRAGTGELFF
DNA: TGTGCCACCTCACCCGGCGGGAGGGCCGGCACCGGGGAGCTGTTTTTT
V: TRBV12-3/TRBV12-4
size: -
J: TRBJ2-2
D: TRBD2

CDR3: CASRSSYEQYF
DNA: TGTGCCAGCAGGTCCTCCTACGAGCAGTACTTC
V: TRBV6-5
size: many
J: TRBJ2-7
D: -

CDR3: CAIKGDTCGRSLDEQFF
DNA: TGTGCCATTAAGGGGGACACTTGCGGGAGAAGTCTCGATGAGCAGTTCTTT
V: TRBV10-3
size: -
J: TRBJ2-1
D: -

CDR3: CASNMGGYEAFF
DNA: TGTGCCAGCAATATGGGGGGGTATGAAGCCTTCTTT
V: TRBV12-3/TRBV12-4
size: few
J: TRBJ1-1
D: -

CDR3: CASSVNPSLYGGSPHHTQYF
DNA: TGTGCCAGCAGCGTAAACCCCTCCCTTTACGGGGGATCTCCCCATCATACGCAGTATTTT
V: TRBV9
size: many
J: TRBJ2-3
D: -

CDR3: CASRGPGGSYNEQSF
DNA: TGCGCCAGCAGGGGCCCGGGAGGGTCCTACAATGAGCAGTCCTTC
V: TRBV28
size: -
J: TRBJ2-1
D: TRBD2

CDR3: CTNSTYTGSEETQYF
DNA: TGTACCAACAGCACTTACACCGGGAGTGAAGAGACCCAGTACTTC
V: TRBV12-3/TRBV12-4
size: few
J: TRBJ2-5
D: -

CDR3: CVSSRQDRYEQYF
DNA: TGTGTCAGCAGCCGACAGGATCGCTACGAGCAATACTTC
V: TRBV6-6
size: -
J: TRBJ2-7
D: -

CDR3: CASSLDAGANSPLHF
DNA: TGTGCCAGCAGCTTAGACGCGGGGGCCAATTCACCTCTCCACTTT
V: TRBV11-2
size: -
J: TRBJ1-6
D: -

CDR3: CASSRTSGTDTQYF
DNA: TGTGCCAGCAGTCGAACTAGCGGGACGGATACGCAATATTTT
V: TRBV6-5
size: few
J: TRBJ2-3
D: TRBD2

CDR3: CASNLRLGNTQYF
DNA: TGTGCCAGCAACCTGCGACTGGGGAATACGCAGTATTTT
V: TRBV11-2
size: few
J: TRBJ2-3
D: -

CDR3: CSVEAGCTETFF
DNA: TGCAGCGTCGAGGCAGGGTGCACTGAAACTTTCTTT
V: TRBV29-1
size: -
J: TRBJ1-1
D: -

CDR3: CASSTSLTGGYNGQLF
DNA: TGTGCCAGCAGCACCTCTCTAACGGGAGGATACAATGGGCAGTTATTC
V: TRBV11-2
size: -
J: TRBJ2-1
D: TRBD2

CDR3: CASSLGRGPGSHEQYF
DNA: TGTGCCAGCAGCTTAGGACGGGGACCGGGGAGCCACGAGCAGTACTTC
V: TRBV7-8
size: many
J: TRBJ2-7
D: -

CDR3: CASSSPSPVLAGGSPNEQFF
DNA: TGTGCCAGCAGTTCTCCCTCTCCGGTTTTAGCGGGAGGCAGCCCCAATGAGCAGTTCTTC
V: TRBV28
size: many
J: TRBJ2-1
D: TRBD2

CDR3: CATHLRTGGNQPQHF
DNA: TGTGCCACCCACCTCCGGACAGGGGGGAATCAGCCCCAGCATTTT
V: TRBV28
size: many
J: TRBJ1-5
D: TRBD1

CDR3: CANSERFLVLMSNYGYTF
DNA: TGTGCCAACAGTGAACGGTTCCTGGTCCTTATGTCTAACTATGGCTACACCTTC
V: TRBV6-1
size: -
J: TRBJ1-2
D: -